Shown below are 23 T cell receptor beta chains from a single sample sequenced in a study of regulatory T cells in long-lasting Graves disease. Time point here: newly diagnosed GD, antithyroid drugs for less than 3 months. Researchers made the TCR library from RNA that was extracted from PBMCs. Assembly of TCR beta libraries relied on iRepertoire HTBI primers together with Arm-PCR of CDR3 regions. From the multiplex PCR reads, TCRdb called clonotypes with MiXCR, one entry per CDR3 protein. The repertoire holds more than 450,000 distinct CDR3 sequences, 12% seen once, with around 9.3% in the top ten. The data were also submitted as part of a second study, on T cells in Graves' hyperthyroidism and ophthalmopathy.

Sequencing was performed on peripheral blood mononuclear cells (PBMCs), taken at new diagnosis, from a patient treated with antithyroid drugs. These receptors all come from a woman aged 30 to 39 with Graves disease.

Comments on this clonotype: This could be a read error, since a much larger clone is one nucleotide away. The chain uses TRBV2 and TRBJ2-3, with 7 positions matching TRBD1. The CDR3 has 14 residues. Germline V CDR1 and CDR2: SNHLY, FYNNEI. The trim removed 6 bases at V and 4 bases at J, leaving 7 bases unmatched. The CDR3 loop is CASSLTQGADTQYF. In nucleotides, the CDR3 is TGTGCCAGCAGCTTAACGCAGGGGGCAGATACGCAGTATTTT.

In the case of this clonotype: A read error is the likely source, as a far larger clone sits one nucleotide away. The chain carries TRBV12-3 or TRBV12-4 and TRBJ2-3; 10 bases match TRBD2. This CDR3 contains 18 residues. The CDR3, as DNA: TGTGCCAACAGTGAGTCGACTCGGGGGACTAGCGGCACAGATACGCAGTATTTT. Translation gives CANSESTRGTSGTDTQYF.

The genes are TRBV28 and TRBJ2-7; 11 nucleotides agree with TRBD1. The germline CDR1 and CDR2 sequences are MDHEN and SYDVKM. Trimming took 6 bases from V and 10 from J; bases not matched to a gene: 2. The CDR3 runs 11 residues. The CDR3 nucleotides read TGTGCCAGCAGCGGGACAGGGGGTCAGTACTTC. Translated: CASSGTGGQYF. Full variable domain (rest looked up from reference TRBV28 and TRBJ2-7): DVKVTQSSRYLVKRTGEKVFLECVQDMDHENMFWYRQDPGLGLRLIYFSYDVKMKEKGDIPEGYSVSREKKERFSLILESASTNQTSMYLCASSGTGGQYFGPGTRLTVT.

This clonotype was observed a handful of times. This sequence joins TRBV4-1 and TRBJ2-1; 8 bases align to TRBD2. Germline V gene lookup returns CDR1 MGHRA and CDR2 YSYEKL. Germline trimming cut 4 bases from V and 1 base from J; bases unmatched to any gene: 6. CDR3 size: 16 residues. The CDR3 sequence: CASSRAAGASYNEQFF. In DNA, the CDR3 is TGCGCCAGCAGCCGAGCAGCGGGGGCTTCCTACAATGAGCAGTTCTTC.

The J gene is TRBJ2-1, the V gene TRBV6-2 or TRBV6-3; the match to TRBD1 covers 9 bases. After removal of 7 bases from V and 4 bases from J, the junction contained 17 bases not matched to a gene. The CDR3 length is 18 residues. Germline V gene lookup returns CDR1 MNHEY and CDR2 SVGEGT. The CDR3: CASITVGVGDRGYNEQFF. The CDR3 DNA follows: TGTGCCAGCATAACTGTTGGGGTTGGTGACAGGGGGTACAATGAGCAGTTCTTC.

The chain combines TRBV25-1 with TRBJ1-3; D perhaps matches TRBD1 (5 bases). This CDR3 contains 16 residues. Germline V gives CDR1 MGHDK, CDR2 SYGVNS. V shed 4 bases and J shed 9 bases, with 22 bases lying between them. CDR3 sequence: CASSGRGRGRVRTIYF. The CDR3, as DNA: TGTGCCAGCAGTGGTCGAGGACGGGGCCGCGTACGCACCATATATTTT.

This clonotype appeared many times. V usage is TRBV7-9 and J usage is TRBJ1-5, with unresolved D. Trimming cost V 5 bases and J 1 base, with 18 bases left between them. CDR1 and CDR2 from the germline V gene are SEHNR and FQNEAQ (reference sequence). The CDR3 is made up of 17 amino acids. CDR3 coding DNA: TGTGCCAGCAGCCGATCGTTGGGGATGGGAAGCAATCAGCCCCAGCATTTT. It specifies CASSRSLGMGSNQPQHF.

This clonotype was detected ten times or more. The V gene is TRBV7-2, the J gene TRBJ2-7; TRBD2 might be the D (6 bases). CDR3 size: 16 residues. Germline lookup yields CDR1 SGHTA and CDR2 FQGNSA. V was shortened by 2 bases and J by 3 bases, with 17 bases between the two germline ends. CDR3 region: CASSLTGGGTNYEQYF. In DNA, the CDR3 is TGTGCCAGCAGCTTAACGGGTGGGGGGACCAACTACGAGCAGTACTTC.

The chain combines TRBV2 with TRBJ2-5, with D uncertain. The CDR3 totals 17 residues. The germline CDR1 and CDR2 sequences are SNHLY and FYNNEI. V was shortened by 0 bases and J by 1 base, with 15 bases between the two germline ends. CDR3 in amino acids: CASSEALGSSLQETQYF. CDR3 sequence (DNA): TGTGCCAGCAGTGAAGCGCTTGGCAGCTCGCTCCAAGAGACCCAGTACTTC.

This clonotype was detected many times. V usage is TRBV29-1 and J usage is TRBJ2-3; D unclear. This CDR3 comprises 13 residues. Trimming removed 6 bases at V and 2 bases at J, with 12 bases between. Per germline, CDR1 SQVTM and CDR2 ANQGSEA. The CDR3 bases are TGCAGCGTCGCTTTAACCAACACAGATACGCAGTATTTT. Its protein product is CSVALTNTDTQYF.

In this sample, this clonotype turned up once. A single base is all that separates this from a far larger clone, so a read error is likely. The rearrangement uses TRBV5-5 and TRBJ2-5, with a possible D match to TRBD2 (6 bases). The DNA end is a closer match to TRBJ2-7, so the J assignment may be wrong. From germline, CDR1 is SGHKS and CDR2 YYEKEE (reference sequence). This CDR3 is 16 amino acids long. The CDR3 nucleotides are TGTGTCAGCAGCTTAAATCCGCCTAGCGTGGCCTACGAGCAGTACTTC. Translating gives CVSSLNPPSVAYEQYF.

This clonotype was found many times. V and J are TRBV7-3 and TRBJ1-1; D remains ambiguous. Trimming removed 5 bases at V and 5 bases at J, with 12 bases between. Germline V gene sequence: CDR1 SGHTA, CDR2 FQGTGA. The CDR3 is 13 amino acids. The CDR3 coding sequence is TGTGCCAGCAGCCAACAGCGGGGTACTGAAGCTTTCTTT. Amino acid sequence: CASSQQRGTEAFF. Drawing the rest from reference TRBV7-3 and TRBJ1-1, the complete variable domain is GAGVSQTPSNKVTEKGKYVELRCDPISGHTALYWYRQSLGQGPEFLIYFQGTGAADDSGLPNDRFFAVRPEGSVSTLKIQRTERGDSAVYLCASSQQRGTEAFFGQGTRLTVV.

This clonotype occurred many times. This chain joins TRBV6-2 or TRBV6-3 and TRBJ2-1; maybe TRBD1 (5 bases). The V gene lost 2 bases and the J gene lost 5 bases, with 13 bases spanning the gap. This CDR3 spans 15 amino acids. Per germline, CDR1 MNHEY and CDR2 SVGEGT. This chain's CDR3 is CASSYHYGQDNEQFF. CDR3 coding DNA: TGTGCCAGCAGTTACCATTACGGACAAGACAATGAGCAGTTCTTC.

This clonotype was recorded at least ten times. This sequence joins TRBV28 and TRBJ2-7; 9 bases fit TRBD1. The CDR3 is 15 residues long. The junction had 10 bases not matched to a gene; V was cut back by 7 bases and J by 3 bases. Germline loops: CDR1 MDHEN, CDR2 SYDVKM. The chain's CDR3 is CASKTSGTGNYEQYF. The DNA of the CDR3 is TGTGCCAGCAAGACCTCCGGGACAGGGAACTACGAGCAGTACTTC.

This clonotype was recorded at least ten times. This chain links TRBV7-9 with TRBJ2-3; 10 bases match TRBD1. The CDR3 runs 16 residues. V gave up 5 bases and J gave up 2 bases; unmatched junction bases: 7. Germline V CDR1 and CDR2: SEHNR, FQNEAQ (reference sequence). DNA for the CDR3: TGTGCCAGCAGCCGTATGGGACAGGGGATCACAGATACGCAGTATTTT. It yields the protein CASSRMGQGITDTQYF.

This clonotype was picked up many times. The gene calls are TRBV19 and TRBJ2-6, with a weak D call TRBD2 (5 bases). The CDR3 consists of 15 residues. Trimming took 3 bases from V and 4 from J, leaving 10 bases between them. Germline lookup yields CDR1 LNHDA and CDR2 SQIVND (reference sequence). This CDR3 reads CASSMGREGANVLTF. CDR3 bases: TGTGCCAGTAGTATGGGTCGGGAAGGGGCCAACGTCCTGACTTTC.

This clonotype was observed many times. The CDR3 DNA sequence: TGTGCCAGCAGTTCGACGGGACAGGCGAACACTGAAGCTTTCTTT. Residues: CASSSTGQANTEAFF. The chain has TRBV6-9 and TRBJ1-1, with 8 bases that match TRBD1. The V and J ends lost 4 bases and 1 base, in that order; junction bases with no gene match: 5. The CDR3 has 15 residues. In germline, CDR1 is MNHGY, CDR2 SVAAGI.

In this sample, this clonotype turned up many times. J is TRBJ1-4 and V is TRBV5-4; perhaps TRBD1 as D (5 bases). This CDR3 contains 15 residues. Germline loops: CDR1 SGHNT, CDR2 YYREEE (reference sequence). Trimming took 0 bases from V and 7 from J, leaving 13 bases between them. CDR3 in DNA: TGTGCCAGCAGCTTGGCTGGGGGGGAAGTTGAAAAACTGTTTTTT. It encodes CASSLAGGEVEKLFF.

This clonotype came up a few times. The chain uses TRBV4-3 and TRBJ1-5; D is possibly TRBD1 (5 bases). V was cut by 0 bases and J by 0 bases, with 24 bases left in between. CDR1 is LGHNA and CDR2 is YSLEER in the germline V gene. The CDR3 totals 21 residues. In nucleotides, the CDR3 is TGCGCCAGCAGCCAAGATTATACAGGCCCCCTAGCTGTATATAGCAATCAGCCCCAGCATTTT. Amino acid sequence: CASSQDYTGPLAVYSNQPQHF.

This clonotype was found a few times. The chain is built from TRBV20-1 and TRBJ1-4, with D maybe TRBD1 (6 bases). The CDR3 loop spans 15 amino acids. Trimming removed 2 bases from V and 3 bases from J, with 13 bases in between. Germline-derived CDR1 and CDR2 are DFQATT and SNEGSKA (reference sequence). The CDR3 DNA follows: TGCAGTGCTAGACACCAGGGGTCGGCTAATGAAAAACTGTTTTTT. This translates into CSARHQGSANEKLFF.

This clonotype has ten or more counts. This chain joins TRBV11-2 and TRBJ2-2; D not certain. Germline CDR1 and CDR2: SGHAT and FQNNGV. V dropped 5 bases and J dropped 6 bases, with 16 bases sitting between them. This CDR3 is 15 amino acids long. In DNA form, the CDR3 reads TGTGCCAGCAGCCAGACGGGTTGGGTGCCCGGGGAGCTGTTTTTT. Its translation: CASSQTGWVPGELFF.

This clonotype was seen repeatedly, ten times or more. At one end, the junction sequence differs from germline, possibly due to a read error. The V gene is TRBV5-1, the J gene TRBJ1-1; the D gene is possibly TRBD1 (5 bases). The CDR3 totals 14 residues. Germline CDR1 and CDR2: SGHRS and YFSETQ. This CDR3 reads CASSLGTENTEAFF. For the CDR3, the DNA is TGTGCCAGCTCACTCGGGACGGAGAACACTGAAGCTTTCTTT.

This chain joins TRBV20-1 and TRBJ2-4, with 10 bases matching TRBD1. The DNA matches TRBJ2-7 better at its end, which makes the J call doubtful. The CDR3 extends over 13 amino acids. CDR1 and CDR2 (germline): DFQATT, SNEGSKA (reference sequence). In DNA form, the CDR3 reads TGCAGTGCCGCGGGACAGGGGTTAAACGAGCAGTACTTC. Translation gives CSAAGQGLNEQYF.